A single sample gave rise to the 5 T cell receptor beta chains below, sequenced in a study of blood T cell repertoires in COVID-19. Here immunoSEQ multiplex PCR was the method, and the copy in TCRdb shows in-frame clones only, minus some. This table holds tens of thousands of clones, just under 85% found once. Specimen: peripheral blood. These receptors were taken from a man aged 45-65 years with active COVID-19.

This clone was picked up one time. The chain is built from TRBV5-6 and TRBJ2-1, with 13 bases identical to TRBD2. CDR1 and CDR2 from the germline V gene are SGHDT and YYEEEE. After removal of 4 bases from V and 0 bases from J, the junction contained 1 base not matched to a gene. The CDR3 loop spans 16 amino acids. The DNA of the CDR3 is TGTGCCAGCAGCAGGACTAGCGGGAGCTCCTACAATGAGCAGTTCTTC. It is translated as CASSRTSGSSYNEQFF.

CDR3 DNA: TGCAGTGCTAGTTTCGGGACGAACACCGGGGAGCTGTTTTTT. The encoded protein is CSASFGTNTGELFF. This chain links TRBV20-1 with TRBJ2-2; weak D call: TRBD2 (5 bases). Trimming removed 3 bases at V and 0 bases at J, with 8 bases between. From germline, CDR1 is DFQATT and CDR2 SNEGSKA (reference sequence). The CDR3 totals 14 residues.

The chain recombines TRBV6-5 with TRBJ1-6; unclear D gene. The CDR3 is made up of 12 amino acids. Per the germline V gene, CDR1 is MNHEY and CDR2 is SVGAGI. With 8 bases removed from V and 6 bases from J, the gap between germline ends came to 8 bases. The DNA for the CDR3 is TGTGCCAGCGGAGGACTTAATTCACCCCTCCACTTT. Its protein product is CASGGLNSPLHF.

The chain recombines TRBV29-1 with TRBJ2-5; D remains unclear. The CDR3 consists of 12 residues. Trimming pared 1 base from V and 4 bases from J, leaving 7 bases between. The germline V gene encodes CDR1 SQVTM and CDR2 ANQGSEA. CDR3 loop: CSVEVVRETQYF. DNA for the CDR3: TGCAGCGTTGAAGTGGTGAGAGAGACCCAGTACTTC. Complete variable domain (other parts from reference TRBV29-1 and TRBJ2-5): SAVISQKPSRDICQRGTSLTIQCQVDSQVTMMFWYRQQPGQSLTLIATANQGSEATYESGFVIDKFPISRPNLTFSTLTVSNMSPEDSSIYLCSVEVVRETQYFGPGTRLLVL.

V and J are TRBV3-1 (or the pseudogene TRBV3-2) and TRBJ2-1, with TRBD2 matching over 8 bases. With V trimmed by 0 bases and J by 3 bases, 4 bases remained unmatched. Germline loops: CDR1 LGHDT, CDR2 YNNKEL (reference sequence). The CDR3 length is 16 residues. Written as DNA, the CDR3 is TGTGCCAGCAGCCAAGAATGGCGGGAGGACTACAATGAGCAGTTCTTC. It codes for CASSQEWREDYNEQFF.